This T cell receptor (beta chain) was found in a study of T cell changes during pregnancy in multiple sclerosis. V lost 6 bases to trimming and J lost 0 bases, with 11 bases between them. The CDR3 has 14 residues. Germline lookup yields CDR1 MNHNS and CDR2 SASEGT. The data were produced by immunoSEQ multiplex PCR, yet TCRdb's version contains in-frame clones alone and is incomplete. The table has over 35,000 clones, roughly nine tenths seen once. The V call is TRBV6-1, the J call TRBJ1-1; maybe TRBD1 (5 bases). The input for sequencing was CD4+ T cells from peripheral blood mononuclear cells, taken in the third trimester of pregnancy. The clonotype was recovered from a female donor in good health, enrolled as a control in a pregnancy study. The CDR3 nucleotides read TGTGCCAGCAGGACAGCACCGTTGAACACTGAAGCTTTCTTT. This translates into CASRTAPLNTEAFF.